These 12 T cell receptor beta chains share one sample of origin, sequenced in a study of CD8 T cells in Susac syndrome. With random hexamers, roughly 0.45 to 1 ug RNA was reverse transcribed. TCRdb redid the calling of the immunoSEQ multiplex PCR reads with MiXCR, one entry per CDR3 protein. The sample records 71,000 or so distinct CDR3 sequences, 90% to 95% being singletons. Sequenced material: CD4+ T cells from PBMCs. The receptors were sampled from a human donor with Susac syndrome.

This clonotype was counted a single time. This CDR3 is CASSGQGKSTHEQYF. The CDR3 region has the DNA TGTGCCAGCTCTGGACAGGGGAAGAGTACCCACGAGCAGTACTTC. This chain joins TRBV18 and TRBJ2-7, with 9 bases identical to TRBD1. The CDR3 is 15 amino acids. The junction had 11 bases not matched to a gene; V was cut back by 6 bases and J by 5 bases. CDR1 is KGHSH and CDR2 is LQKENI in the germline V gene.

CDR3 in DNA: TGCAGTGCTAGTGAGGATAGCAATCAGCCCCAGCATTTT. It yields the protein CSASEDSNQPQHF. The V gene is TRBV20-1, the J gene TRBJ1-5; D uncertain. The V gene's germline CDR1 is DFQATT and CDR2 SNEGSKA (reference sequence). This CDR3 spans 13 amino acids. V dropped 3 bases and J dropped 0 bases, with 6 bases sitting between them.

V usage is TRBV4-3 and J usage is TRBJ1-1; D is possibly TRBD1 (6 bases). The V end was cut by 0 bases, the J end by 7 bases, with 12 bases between. Germline V gives CDR1 LGHNA, CDR2 YSLEER. The CDR3 consists of 14 residues. CDR3 region: CASSQDRGADEAFF. CDR3 in DNA: TGCGCCAGCAGCCAAGATCGGGGGGCAGATGAAGCTTTCTTT.

The chain recombines TRBV5-1 with TRBJ2-3; no definite D call. This CDR3 has 14 residues. V was shortened by 4 bases and J by 2 bases, with 11 bases between the two germline ends. Germline V CDR1 and CDR2: SGHRS, YFSETQ. The CDR3 DNA sequence: TGCGCCAGCAGCGAGGATATGAACACAGATACGCAGTATTTT. It translates to CASSEDMNTDTQYF.

The chain carries TRBV9 and TRBJ2-1; TRBD2 might be the D (6 bases). The CDR3 totals 13 residues. Trimming pared 7 bases from V and 5 bases from J, leaving 13 bases between. Germline lookup yields CDR1 SGDLS and CDR2 YYNGEE. CDR3 sequence: CASGGLGDNEQFF. The CDR3 coding sequence is TGTGCCAGCGGAGGGCTGGGGGACAATGAGCAGTTCTTC. The whole variable domain, filled in from reference TRBV9 and TRBJ2-1, reads DSGVTQTPKHLITATGQRVTLRCSPRSGDLSVYWYQQSLDQGLQFLIQYYNGEERAKGNILERFSAQQFPDLHSELNLSSLELGDSALYFCASGGLGDNEQFFGPGTRLTVL.

CDR3 DNA sequence: TGCAGTGCTGAGGGGGGGCGCTCCTATGGCTACACCTTC. Its protein is CSAEGGRSYGYTF. The chain combines TRBV20-1 with TRBJ1-2, with D possibly matching TRBD1 (6 bases). Germline CDR1 DFQATT, CDR2 SNEGSKA (reference sequence). The CDR3 is made up of 13 amino acids. V was trimmed by 5 bases and J by 4 bases, leaving 14 bases between them.

The genes are TRBV5-1 and TRBJ1-1; possibly TRBD1 for D (6 bases). Per germline, CDR1 SGHRS and CDR2 YFSETQ. The CDR3 is made up of 13 amino acids. The ends were cut back, 4 bases at V and 3 bases at J, with 10 bases in the middle. The CDR3 bases are TGCGCCAGCAGCGGCGGACAGTACACTGAAGCTTTCTTT. Protein sequence: CASSGGQYTEAFF.

The gene calls are TRBV29-1 and TRBJ1-3; 9 nucleotides line up with TRBD1. CDR1 is SQVTM and CDR2 is ANQGSEA in the germline V gene. This CDR3 is built from 14 residues. V shed 6 bases, J shed 2 bases, and the junction held 5 bases outside the gene matches. CDR3 protein: CSVNTGGTGNTIYF. In DNA form, the CDR3 reads TGCAGCGTCAATACAGGGGGCACTGGAAACACCATATATTTT.

The chain recombines TRBV5-4 with TRBJ2-3; 10 bases map to TRBD2. Germline V gene lookup returns CDR1 SGHNT and CDR2 YYREEE (reference sequence). V was clipped by 4 bases and J by 2 bases; unmatched bases: 10. The length of the CDR3 is 17 residues. The CDR3 sequence: CASSVLKLAGDTDTQYF. CDR3 coding DNA: TGTGCCAGCAGCGTCCTAAAGCTAGCGGGGGACACAGATACGCAGTATTTT.

The CDR3 sequence is CASMRTSGYQETQYF. The CDR3 DNA reads TGTGCCAGCATGAGGACTAGCGGGTATCAAGAGACCCAGTACTTC. The chain is built from TRBV6-6 and TRBJ2-5; TRBD2 matches at 11 bases. This CDR3 spans 15 amino acids. The trim removed 7 bases at V and 2 bases at J, leaving 6 bases unmatched. CDR1 is MNHNY, CDR2 SVGAGI, per germline (reference sequence).

The V call is TRBV5-5, the J call TRBJ2-7; 12 nucleotides match TRBD1. Germline loops: CDR1 SGHKS, CDR2 YYEKEE (reference sequence). The CDR3 extends over 14 amino acids. V trimming: 4 bases; J trimming: 7 bases; junction bases outside the gene matches: 6. CDR3 sequence: CASSPGQGAREQYF. The CDR3 DNA reads as TGTGCCAGCAGCCCGGGACAGGGGGCGCGGGAGCAGTACTTC.

The V and J genes are TRBV28 and TRBJ1-3; D unresolved. Germline assignment: CDR1 MDHEN and CDR2 SYDVKM. CDR3 length: 16 amino acids. With 6 bases removed from V and 0 bases from J, the gap between germline ends came to 15 bases. CDR3 sequence: CASRGRRRYSGNTIYF. The CDR3 nucleotides read TGTGCCAGCAGGGGGAGGCGGCGCTACTCTGGAAACACCATATATTTT.